These T cell receptor beta chains were read from a single sample in a study of Ad26.COV2.S vaccination and SARS-CoV-2 variants. Some clones are missing from TCRdb's copy, which holds only in-frame ones; the method was immunoSEQ multiplex PCR. Seen here are about 480,000 clones, 70% to 90% observed once, and the top ten hold around 13%. The starting material was peripheral blood, obtained in a trial of Ad26.COV2.S vaccine versus placebo. The source of these receptors is a person between 18 and 65 years old who received the Ad26.COV2.S COVID-19 vaccine or a placebo. CDR3s include the opening cysteine and the closing phenylalanine or tryptophan. Fields, in order: CDR3 protein, CDR3 DNA, clone size, V gene, J gene, D gene. D genes are given only for firm matches. Size is omitted from some rows. Given values are once, few, many or a class for expanded clones.

CAWSVLGANSPLHF,TGTGCCTGGAGTGTACTAGGGGCTAATTCACCCCTCCACTTT,.,TRBV30,TRBJ1-6,.
CASSPLGRDNQPQHF,TGTGCCAGCAGCCCCCTGGGGAGGGACAATCAGCCCCAGCATTTT,few,TRBV7-6,TRBJ1-5,.
CASSLSGTGEQFF,TGTGCCAGCAGCTTATCGGGTACGGGTGAGCAGTTCTTC,.,TRBV11-1,TRBJ2-1,.
CAWSVGGRHYGYTF,TGTGCCTGGAGTGTAGGGGGACGTCACTATGGCTACACCTTC,.,TRBV30,TRBJ1-2,.
CASSEVYEQYF,TGTGCCAGCAGTGAAGTCTACGAGCAGTACTTC,few,TRBV2,TRBJ2-7,.
CASSDRVALTSGDGWYEQYF,TGTGCCAGTTCGGACAGGGTAGCGTTGACTAGCGGGGACGGCTGGTACGAGCAGTACTTC,.,TRBV28,TRBJ2-7,TRBD2
CAWRRQGPGELFF,TGTGCCTGGAGGAGACAGGGGCCCGGGGAGCTGTTTTTT,few,TRBV30,TRBJ2-2,TRBD1
CASSYFTGFSGYTF,TGTGCCAGCAGCTACTTTACAGGGTTCAGTGGCTACACCTTC,.,TRBV7-2,TRBJ1-2,.
CASSEGMRYYTF,TGTGCCAGCAGCGAGGGAATGCGATACTACACCTTC,few,TRBV6-5,TRBJ1-2,.
CASSPTARDEQFF,TGTGCCAGCAGTCCGACTGCTAGGGATGAGCAGTTCTTC,.,TRBV6-6,TRBJ2-1,.
CASRDFLEKLFF,TGTGCCAGCCGGGACTTTCTTGAAAAACTGTTTTTT,.,TRBV28,TRBJ1-4,.
CASAGRGTGLATGELFF,TGTGCCAGCGCGGGTCGGGGGACAGGGTTAGCCACCGGGGAGCTGTTTTTT,.,TRBV2,TRBJ2-2,TRBD1
CASSSGTVPPLNTEAFF,TGTGCCAGCAGCTCCGGGACAGTCCCCCCCCTCAACACTGAAGCTTTCTTT,.,TRBV5-6,TRBJ1-1,TRBD1
CASRVGGMDTEAFF,TGTGCCAGCAGAGTAGGGGGTATGGACACTGAAGCTTTCTTT,.,TRBV28,TRBJ1-1,.
CASSNRDRHSSPLHF,TGTGCCAGTAGTAATCGGGACCGCCATTCGTCCCCCCTCCACTTT,.,TRBV19,TRBJ1-6,.
CASSQEDEESYTF,TGCGCCAGCAGCCAAGAGGATGAGGAGAGCTACACCTTC,.,TRBV4-1,TRBJ1-2,.
CASSLGAGDEQFF,TGTGCCAGCAGCTTGGGGGCTGGCGATGAGCAGTTCTTC,.,TRBV7-3,TRBJ2-1,.
CASSFSGGYEQYF,TGTGCCAGCAGCTTCTCGGGAGGGTACGAGCAGTACTTC,.,TRBV7-9,TRBJ2-7,TRBD2
CSARTGGSEAFF,TGCAGCGCTAGGACAGGTGGCTCTGAAGCTTTCTTT,once,TRBV29-1,TRBJ1-1,TRBD1
CASSSRDRANVLTF,TGTGCCAGCTCGTCCCGGGACAGGGCCAACGTCCTGACTTTC,.,TRBV18,TRBJ2-6,.
CASSEFQGNYNEQFF,TGTGCCAGCAGTGAATTTCAGGGGAATTACAATGAGCAGTTCTTC,.,TRBV6-1,TRBJ2-1,.
CASSLVGTEQYF,TGTGCCAGCAGCTTGGTAGGGACCGAGCAGTACTTC,.,TRBV5-6,TRBJ2-7,.
CASSYSGRHGKNNSPLHF,TGTGCCAGCAGCTACTCCGGACGGCACGGGAAAAATAATTCACCCCTCCACTTT,.,TRBV21-1,TRBJ1-6,.
CASRADVRGLGIF,TGTGCCAGCAGAGCGGACGTGAGGGGTTTGGGGATCTTC,.,TRBV5-8,TRBJ2-1,.
CASSGRTGVPVTQANYGYTF,TGTGCCAGCAGTGGCCGTACAGGGGTGCCCGTTACACAAGCTAACTATGGCTACACCTTC,.,TRBV6-4,TRBJ1-2,TRBD1
CASSFGGSGELFF,TGTGCCAGCAGCTTCGGGGGATCCGGGGAGCTGTTTTTT,.,TRBV7-9,TRBJ2-2,.
CASSMAGGNTEAFF,TGTGCCAGTAGTATGGCCGGGGGGAACACTGAAGCTTTCTTT,.,TRBV19,TRBJ1-1,.
CASSPTTSVSNEQFF,TGCGCCAGCAGTCCAACCACTAGCGTCTCCAATGAGCAGTTCTTC,once,TRBV5-1,TRBJ2-1,TRBD2
CASRKGLAVPKSYNEQFF,TGTGCCAGCAGGAAGGGACTAGCGGTCCCTAAGTCCTACAATGAGCAGTTCTTC,once,TRBV21-1,TRBJ2-1,.